This T cell receptor beta chain was observed in a study of T cells in tuberculosis. TCRdb keeps only in-frame clones here, not all; method: immunoSEQ multiplex PCR. The sample lists tens of thousands of clones, approximately 91% occurring once. The germline gives CDR1 SGHRS, CDR2 YFSETQ. The CDR3 extends over 15 amino acids. V was clipped by 4 bases and J by 0 bases, with 11 bases between them. The chain carries TRBV5-1 and TRBJ1-3, with no clear D. Sequencing input: PBMCs. The TCR was taken from a donor aged 10-30 years with latent tuberculosis or without tuberculosis infection. The CDR3 loop is CASSDTSNSGNTIYF. The CDR3 DNA reads as TGCGCCAGCAGCGACACCTCGAACTCTGGAAACACCATATATTTT.